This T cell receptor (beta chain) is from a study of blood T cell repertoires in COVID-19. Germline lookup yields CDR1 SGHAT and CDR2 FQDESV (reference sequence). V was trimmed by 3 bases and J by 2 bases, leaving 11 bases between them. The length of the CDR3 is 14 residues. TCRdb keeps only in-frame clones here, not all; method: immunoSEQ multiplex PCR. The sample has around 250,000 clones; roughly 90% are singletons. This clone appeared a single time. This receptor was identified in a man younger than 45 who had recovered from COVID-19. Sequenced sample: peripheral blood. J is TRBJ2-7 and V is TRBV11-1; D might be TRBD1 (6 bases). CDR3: CASSLAGVTYEQYF. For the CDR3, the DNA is TGTGCCAGCAGCTTGGCAGGGGTTACCTACGAGCAGTACTTC.